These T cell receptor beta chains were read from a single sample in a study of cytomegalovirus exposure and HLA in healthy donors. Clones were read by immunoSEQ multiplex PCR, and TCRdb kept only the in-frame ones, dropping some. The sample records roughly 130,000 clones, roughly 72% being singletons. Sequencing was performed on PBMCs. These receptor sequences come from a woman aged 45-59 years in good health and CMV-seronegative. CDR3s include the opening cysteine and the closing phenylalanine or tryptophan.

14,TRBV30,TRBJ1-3,CAYREYDFGNTIYF
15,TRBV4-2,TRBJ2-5,CASSQVPGLKETQYF
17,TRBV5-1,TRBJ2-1,CASSLAVGLANFDEQFF
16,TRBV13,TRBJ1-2,CASSLTGGQGNYGYTF
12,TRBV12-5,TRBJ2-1,CASGFRFSEQFF
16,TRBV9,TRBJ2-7,CASGPSHLLSSYEQYF
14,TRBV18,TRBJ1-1,CASSPERRNTEAFF
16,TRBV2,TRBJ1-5,CASSEEGLTYNQPQHF
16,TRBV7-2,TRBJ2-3,CASSFGLASSTDTQYF
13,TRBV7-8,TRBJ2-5,CASIRGGGETQYF
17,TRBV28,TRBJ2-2,CASSLSGTSGTPGELFF
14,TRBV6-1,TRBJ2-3,CAVGLAADTDTQYF
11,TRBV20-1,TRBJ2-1,CSAIPSSEQFF
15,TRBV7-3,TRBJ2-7,CASSSLAGGGYEQSF
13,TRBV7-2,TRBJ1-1,CASSWGGNTEAFF
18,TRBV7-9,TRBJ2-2,CASSLSTSSSENTGELFF
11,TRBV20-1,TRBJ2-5,CSAPTGETQYF
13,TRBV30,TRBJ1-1,CAWSVRGGTEAFF
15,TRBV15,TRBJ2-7,CATSRGLAGPYEQYF
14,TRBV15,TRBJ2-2,CATSSQGNTGELFF
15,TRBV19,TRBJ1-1,CASSFGTGANTEAFF
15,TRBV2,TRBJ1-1,CASGFTGDMNTEAFF
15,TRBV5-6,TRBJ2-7,CASSLPGSGSYEQYF
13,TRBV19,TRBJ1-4,CASNPAGVEKLFF
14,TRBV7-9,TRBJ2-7,CASSLGATRGEQYF
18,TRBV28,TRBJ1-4,CASSLPTGPGAKNEKLFF
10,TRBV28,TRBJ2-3,CASSSNTQYF
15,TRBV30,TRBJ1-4,CAWRDSGGLNEKLFF
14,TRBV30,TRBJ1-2,CAWSPRGGFGGYTF
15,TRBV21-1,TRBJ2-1,CASRRLADPYNEQFF
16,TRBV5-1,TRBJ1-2,CASSLGLGASMGGYPF
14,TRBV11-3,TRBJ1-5,CASSSGVRNQPQHF
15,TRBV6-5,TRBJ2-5,CASSYDRRDQETQYF
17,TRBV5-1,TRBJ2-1,CASSLGSPVSSYNEQFF
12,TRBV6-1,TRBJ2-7,CASSYDREEQYF
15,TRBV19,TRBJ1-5,CASSGGTAPNQPQHF
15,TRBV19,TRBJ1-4,CASSPSGQVNEKLFF
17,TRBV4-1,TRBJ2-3,CASSQAFAGGVEDTQYF
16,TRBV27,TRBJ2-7,CASRPEGASGSGEQYF
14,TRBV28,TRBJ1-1,CASSLLAGPTEAFF
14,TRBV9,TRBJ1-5,CASSETGFSQPQHF
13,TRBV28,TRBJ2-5,CASSPGRSETQYF
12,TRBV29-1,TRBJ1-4,CSVEATNEKLFF
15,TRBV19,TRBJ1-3,CASSALTGYGNTIYF
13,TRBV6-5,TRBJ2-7,CASSYAGYYEQYF
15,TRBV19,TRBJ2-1,CASSVVAGGGNEQFF
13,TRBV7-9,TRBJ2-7,CASSEQGSYEQYF
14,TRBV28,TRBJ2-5,CASSAWEGQETQYF
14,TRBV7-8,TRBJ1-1,CASSLVPGNTEAFF
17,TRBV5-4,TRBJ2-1,CASSARSSGISYNEQFF
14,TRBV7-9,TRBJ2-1,CASSPNERERLSFF
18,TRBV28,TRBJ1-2,CASSTLRDRGQANYGYTF
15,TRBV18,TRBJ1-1,CASSGAGTENTEAFF